This is a list of T cell receptor beta chains from one sample in a study of T cell changes during pregnancy in multiple sclerosis. This table comes from immunoSEQ multiplex PCR, and its TCRdb copy is limited to in-frame clones, with some not included. This table holds about 38,000 clones, around 92% found once. Sequencing was performed on CD8+ T cells from peripheral blood mononuclear cells, taken in the second trimester of pregnancy. All receptors come from a female donor with multiple sclerosis, enrolled in a pregnancy study. The CDR3 runs from the conserved cysteine through the conserved F or W. The D gene is left open where the match is weak. Clone size appears in some rows only: once, few, many, or a class for an expanded clone.

CASSLNPGGSEQYF	TGTGCCAGCAGTTTAAATCCAGGGGGTAGCGAGCAGTACTTC	TRBJ2-7	14	NA	TRBV27	TRBD1
CASSIGQGGQPQHF	TGTGCCAGCAGCATCGGACAGGGCGGCCAGCCCCAGCATTTT	TRBJ1-5	14	NA	TRBV7-6	TRBD1
CAWRGPDQRGSNTEAFF	TGTGCCTGGAGGGGCCCGGACCAGCGGGGATCGAACACTGAAGCTTTCTTT	TRBJ1-1	17	once	TRBV30	NA
CSAREGGGYTF	TGCAGTGCTAGAGAAGGGGGTGGCTACACCTTC	TRBJ1-2	11	once	TRBV20-1	NA
CASSTGVVTEAFF	TGTGCCAGTAGTACCGGGGTCGTGACTGAAGCTTTCTTT	TRBJ1-1	13	NA	TRBV19	NA
CASSSTYSNTEAFF	TGTGCCAGCAGCTCGACTTATTCGAACACTGAAGCTTTCTTT	TRBJ1-1	14	NA	TRBV7-8	NA
CASSATGTALSYEQYF	TGTGCCAGCAGCGCGACCGGGACAGCCCTATCCTACGAGCAGTACTTC	TRBJ2-7	16	NA	TRBV9	TRBD1
CASSLGQGADFEAFF	TGTGCCAGCAGCTTAGGACAGGGGGCCGATTTTGAAGCTTTCTTT	TRBJ1-1	15	once	TRBV7-9	TRBD1
CASQTSGRTDTQYF	TGCGCCAGCCAGACTAGCGGGAGGACAGATACGCAGTATTTT	TRBJ2-3	14	NA	TRBV10-2	TRBD2
CASSFSSTNYGYTF	TGTGCCAGCAGCTTTAGTTCGACTAACTATGGCTACACCTTC	TRBJ1-2	14	NA	TRBV7-9	NA
CASSSGTSGRALETQYF	TGTGCCAGCAGCTCCGGGACTAGCGGGAGGGCCCTAGAGACCCAGTACTTC	TRBJ2-5	17	NA	TRBV7-9	TRBD2
CASSHGLAGVYEQYF	TGTGCCAGCAGCCACGGACTAGCGGGAGTCTACGAGCAGTACTTC	TRBJ2-7	15	NA	TRBV7-2	TRBD2
CASSLVAGSSYNEQFF	TGCGCCAGCAGCTTGGTAGCGGGGAGCTCCTACAATGAGCAGTTCTTC	TRBJ2-1	16	NA	TRBV5-1	TRBD2
CASSLPSGTNTDTQYF	TGTGCCAGCAGCTTACCATCCGGGACAAACACAGATACGCAGTATTTT	TRBJ2-3	16	NA	TRBV7-6	NA
CASSAPGLAGGLSDTQYF	TGTGCCAGCAGCGCACCTGGACTAGCGGGGGGTCTGAGTGATACGCAGTATTTT	TRBJ2-3	18	NA	TRBV9	TRBD2
CASSLDRGSYEQYF	TGTGCCAGCAGTTTGGACAGAGGGTCCTACGAGCAGTACTTC	TRBJ2-7	14	NA	TRBV6-5	NA
CASSFTGILYEQYF	TGTGCCAGCAGTTTTACCGGGATTCTCTACGAGCAGTACTTC	TRBJ2-7	14	once	TRBV27	NA
CAISEYDRAQETQYF	TGTGCCATCAGTGAGTACGACAGAGCCCAAGAGACCCAGTACTTC	TRBJ2-5	15	NA	TRBV10-3	NA
CASSTGIQAFF	TGTGCCAGCAGTACCGGGATACAAGCTTTCTTT	TRBJ1-1	11	NA	TRBV27	NA
CASSYGTGFYEQYF	TGTGCCAGCAGTTACGGGACAGGGTTCTACGAGCAGTACTTC	TRBJ2-7	14	NA	TRBV6-5	TRBD1
CASSNPTGAAFGYTF	TGTGCCAGCAGCAACCCTACAGGGGCGGCATTCGGCTACACCTTC	TRBJ1-2	15	once	TRBV5-6	TRBD1
CAWSVGGPQPQHF	TGTGCCTGGAGTGTGGGGGGGCCTCAGCCCCAGCATTTT	TRBJ1-5	13	NA	TRBV30	NA
CASSFPDTGGVTEAFF	TGTGCCAGCAGCTTTCCCGACACAGGGGGAGTGACTGAAGCTTTCTTT	TRBJ1-1	16	few	TRBV7-8	TRBD1
CASSYSGSTDTQYF	TGTGCCAGCAGTTACTCCGGGAGCACAGATACGCAGTATTTT	TRBJ2-3	14	NA	TRBV6-5	NA
CASSLQGNDYGYTF	TGTGCCAGCAGCCTACAGGGGAACGACTATGGCTACACCTTC	TRBJ1-2	14	few	TRBV5-4	TRBD1
CASSQDYRYAGNYGYTF	TGCGCCAGCAGCCAAGATTACCGGTACGCAGGGAACTATGGCTACACCTTC	TRBJ1-2	17	NA	TRBV4-3	NA
CASSLRQGAFHEQYF	TGTGCCAGCAGTTTAAGACAGGGGGCTTTCCACGAGCAGTACTTC	TRBJ2-7	15	NA	TRBV27	TRBD1
CASSESQGTGANTEAFF	TGTGCCAGCAGCGAGAGTCAGGGGACAGGGGCGAACACTGAAGCTTTCTTT	TRBJ1-1	17	NA	TRBV9	TRBD1
CASSFPGGWENTEAFF	TGTGCCAGCAGCTTCCCAGGGGGCTGGGAGAACACTGAAGCTTTCTTT	TRBJ1-1	16	NA	TRBV5-6	TRBD1
CASSLTPQDEQFF	TGTGCCAGCAGCTTAACTCCCCAGGATGAGCAGTTCTTC	TRBJ2-1	13	NA	TRBV7-3	NA
CASSLVGAGGRDTQYF	TGTGCCAGCAGCTTAGTAGGAGCGGGGGGGCGGGATACGCAGTATTTT	TRBJ2-3	16	few	TRBV7-8	TRBD2
CASSYPGLGEAFF	TGTGCCAGCAGTTACCCGGGTCTTGGTGAAGCTTTCTTT	TRBJ1-1	13	NA	TRBV6-5	NA